The 23 T cell receptor beta chains reported below all come from one sample, sequenced in a study of T cells in Graves' hyperthyroidism and ophthalmopathy. RNA transcripts yielded amplified TCR beta CDR3 regions. HTBI primers were employed in a first-round RT-PCR of the TCR CDR3. TCRdb ran MiXCR on the multiplex PCR reads and lists one entry per CDR3 protein. The table lists 600,000 or so distinct CDR3 sequences, 15% to 20% of them singletons. The source material was blood. The receptors here all came from a woman aged 25 to 39 with Graves' hyperthyroidism.

A few counts support this clonotype. V usage is TRBV19 and J usage is TRBJ1-5, with D possibly being TRBD1 (6 bases). This CDR3 comprises 13 residues. Trimming stripped 7 bases from V and 2 bases from J, with 9 bases between. The germline gives CDR1 LNHDA, CDR2 SQIVND (reference sequence). This CDR3 reads CASKRQGNQPQHF. For the CDR3, the DNA is TGTGCCAGTAAAAGACAGGGCAATCAGCCCCAGCATTTT.

Turning to this clonotype: An end of the junction does not agree with germline; a read error may underlie this. The V call is TRBV6-1, the J call TRBJ2-2, with 8 nucleotides matching TRBD1. The CDR3 is 14 residues long. CDR1 MNHNS and CDR2 SASEGT come from the germline V gene. CDR3 DNA sequence: TGTGCCAGCAGGTGGACAGGGCTAACCGGGAAGCTGTTTTTT. Translation: CASRWTGLTGKLFF.

This clonotype was seen repeatedly, ten times or more. The V call is TRBV20-1, the J call TRBJ2-1; TRBD2 aligns across 11 bases. Per the germline V gene, CDR1 is DFQATT and CDR2 is SNEGSKA (reference sequence). After removal of 4 bases from V and 6 bases from J, the junction contained 2 bases not matched to a gene. The CDR3 totals 13 residues. CDR3 region: CSATSGRFNEQFF. The DNA of the CDR3 is TGCAGTGCTACTAGCGGGAGGTTCAATGAGCAGTTCTTC.

This clonotype was picked up a small number of times. V gene TRBV5-1 combines with J gene TRBJ2-3; no reliable D call. V was cut by 0 bases and J by 4 bases, with 6 bases left in between. Germline V CDR1 and CDR2: SGHRS, YFSETQ. The CDR3 length is 13 residues. Here the CDR3 DNA reads TGCGCCAGCAGCTTGGAGGGTGCAGATACGCAGTATTTT. This codes for CASSLEGADTQYF.

Only a few counts were recorded for this clonotype. The genes are TRBV12-3 or TRBV12-4 and TRBJ1-4, with 9 bases identical to TRBD1. The ends lost 6 bases at V and 5 bases at J; junction bases unmatched: 4. The CDR3 spans 14 residues. In DNA, the CDR3 is TGTGCCAGCAGACGGGACAGGGAGAATGAAAAACTGTTTTTT. This sequence encodes CASRRDRENEKLFF.

With respect to this clonotype: This may be a read error, as it is one base from a much larger clone. In nucleotides, the CDR3 is TGTGCCAGCAGATCGACAGGGCGCCCCTATGGCTGCACCTTC. Translated, it gives CASRSTGRPYGCTF. The chain couples TRBV2 to TRBJ1-2; 7 nucleotides match TRBD1. Germline lookup yields CDR1 SNHLY and CDR2 FYNNEI. The CDR3 runs to 14 residues.

V and J are TRBV10-3 and TRBJ2-2; no definite D call. The CDR3 runs to 16 residues. Trimming stripped 0 bases from V and 1 base from J, with 9 bases between. CDR1 is ENHRY, CDR2 SYGVKD, per germline. CDR3 residues: CAISESGLQNTGELFF. The CDR3 coding sequence is TGTGCCATCAGTGAGTCGGGTTTGCAGAACACCGGGGAGCTGTTTTTT.

This clonotype was observed at least ten times. The chain combines TRBV10-3 with TRBJ2-1, with 7 bases fitting TRBD2. CDR1 is ENHRY, CDR2 SYGVKD, per germline. Trimming took 6 bases from V and 5 from J; bases not matched to a gene: 7. The CDR3 runs 14 residues. The CDR3 is CAIREPAGDNEQFF. The CDR3 bases are TGTGCCATCAGGGAGCCCGCGGGAGACAATGAGCAGTTCTTC.

The genes are TRBV28 and TRBJ2-7, with D perhaps given as TRBD1 or TRBD2 (5 bases each). The germline gives CDR1 MDHEN, CDR2 SYDVKM. This CDR3 has 15 residues. Trimming took 7 bases from V and 2 from J, leaving 18 bases between them. The CDR3 region has the DNA TGTGCCAGCAACAACCCGGGACCCTCCACCTACGAGCAGTACTTC. This gives the protein CASNNPGPSTYEQYF.

This clonotype has just a few counts. DNA for the CDR3: TGTGCCAGCAGTTTATGGGACCAAGGAGGTGAAAAACTGTTTTTT. It codes for CASSLWDQGGEKLFF. The gene calls are TRBV28 and TRBJ1-4; no clear D gene. With 0 bases removed from V and 7 bases from J, the gap between germline ends came to 12 bases. CDR3 length: 15 amino acids. Germline V gives CDR1 MDHEN, CDR2 SYDVKM.

As for this clonotype: A much larger clone differs from this one at a single base, so this may be a read error. This chain joins TRBV15 and TRBJ2-7, with 9 bases aligning to TRBD2. TRBJ2-1 matches the DNA end more closely, so the J call is doubtful. This CDR3 has 15 residues. The germline V gene has CDR1 LNHNV and CDR2 YYDKDF (reference sequence). CDR3 sequence (DNA): TGTGCCACCAGCATCGGACTAGCGAGTTCCTACGAGCAGTTCTTC. Protein: CATSIGLASSYEQFF.

This clonotype was observed at least ten times. V gene TRBV7-9 combines with J gene TRBJ1-3; perhaps TRBD1 as D (5 bases). The CDR3 consists of 14 residues. Germline assignment: CDR1 SEHNR and CDR2 FQNEAQ (reference sequence). The germline V and J ends were trimmed by 6 bases and 0 bases, with 9 bases remaining between them. The chain's CDR3 is CASSDSSSGNTIYF. The CDR3, as DNA: TGTGCCAGCAGTGACAGCTCCTCTGGAAACACCATATATTTT. The variable domain in full, with the rest retrieved from reference TRBV7-9 and TRBJ1-3, is DTGVSQNPRHKITKRGQNVTFRCDPISEHNRLYWYRQTLGQGPEFLTYFQNEAQLEKSRLLSDRFSAERPKGSFSTLEIQRTEQGDSAMYLCASSDSSSGNTIYFGEGSWLTVV.

This clonotype was counted many times. The V gene is TRBV20-1, the J gene TRBJ2-5; 9 nucleotides match TRBD2. The length of the CDR3 is 13 residues. V lost 5 bases to trimming and J lost 5 bases; unmatched junction nucleotides: 6. Germline CDR1 and CDR2: DFQATT and SNEGSKA (reference sequence). CDR3 loop: CSAGTSSKETQYF. The CDR3 bases are TGCAGTGCTGGGACTAGCAGTAAGGAGACCCAGTACTTC.

This clonotype showed up many times. V is TRBV12-3 or TRBV12-4 and J is TRBJ1-1, with D tentatively TRBD1 (5 bases). V lost 2 bases, J lost 4 bases, and 11 bases lay in between. There are 14 residues in the CDR3. The CDR3 bases are TGTGCCAGCAGTTTAAAGAGGGGTGGCACTGAAGCTTTCTTT. Residues: CASSLKRGGTEAFF.

This clonotype occurred many times. The genes are TRBV28 and TRBJ2-7, with 9 bases fitting TRBD1. Germline loops: CDR1 MDHEN, CDR2 SYDVKM. The trim removed 6 bases at V and 1 base at J, leaving 7 bases unmatched. This CDR3 is 15 amino acids long. For the CDR3, the DNA is TGTGCCAGCAGAAAGGCCGGGACAGGGTCCTACGAGCAGTACTTC. It is translated as CASRKAGTGSYEQYF.

In DNA, the CDR3 is TGTGCCAGCAGCTTTCCGACAGAACGAAACACCATATATTTT. Amino acids: CASSFPTERNTIYF. The V and J genes are TRBV13 and TRBJ1-3, with D perhaps TRBD1 (5 bases). The germline V gene has CDR1 PRHDT and CDR2 FYEKMQ (reference sequence). Between the trimmed V and J ends, which lost 3 bases and 5 bases, there was a span of 11 bases. This CDR3 comprises 14 residues.

This clonotype was seen ten or more times. This chain joins TRBV12-3 or TRBV12-4 and TRBJ2-2, with D unresolved. The CDR3 has 11 residues. V lost 7 bases, J lost 4 bases, and 4 bases lay in between. The CDR3 region has the DNA TGTGCCAGCATCACCACCGGGGAGCTGTTTTTT. Its translation: CASITTGELFF.

This rearrangement joins TRBV6-2 or TRBV6-3 to TRBJ2-7, with no clear D. Trimming cost V 0 bases and J 0 bases, with 6 bases left between them. The germline gives CDR1 MNHEY, CDR2 SVGEGT. CDR3 size: 14 residues. The CDR3 protein is CASSYSGLSYEQYF. CDR3 sequence (DNA): TGTGCCAGCAGTTACTCGGGTCTCTCCTACGAGCAGTACTTC.

As concerns this clonotype: One base separates it from a far larger clone, so it is likely a read error. The chain carries TRBV12-3 or TRBV12-4 and TRBJ2-6; the D gene is possibly TRBD1 (5 bases). The length of the CDR3 is 15 residues. CDR3 residues: CARSRQGSGANVLTF. For the CDR3, the DNA is TGTGCCCGCAGCCGCCAGGGATCTGGGGCCAACGTCCTGACTTTC.

DNA for the CDR3: TGTGCCTGGGCCTGGGGACGGGAAGGGTACGAGCAGTACTTC. This encodes CAWAWGREGYEQYF. This chain links TRBV30 with TRBJ2-7; D assignment may be TRBD1 or TRBD2 (5 bases each). V was trimmed by 5 bases and J by 4 bases, leaving 18 bases between them. CDR1 and CDR2 from the germline V gene are GTSNPN and SVGIG (reference sequence). This CDR3 region has 14 residues. Full variable domain (outside the CDR3, taken from reference TRBV30 and TRBJ2-7): SQTIHQWPATLVQPVGSPLSLECTVEGTSNPNLYWYRQAAGRGLQLLFYSVGIGQISSEVPQNLSASRPQDRQFILSSKKLLLSDSGFYLCAWAWGREGYEQYFGPGTRLTVT.

This clonotype was detected only a few times. V and J are TRBV7-8 and TRBJ2-5; the D gene is possibly TRBD2 (5 bases). This CDR3 is 15 amino acids long. Trimming removed 5 bases from V and 1 base from J, with 14 bases in between. Germline V CDR1 and CDR2: SGHVS, FQNEAQ. The CDR3: CASSPRRLTQETQYF. The CDR3 DNA is TGTGCCAGCAGCCCCCGGAGACTAACCCAAGAGACCCAGTACTTC.

This clonotype was counted only a few times. The chain has TRBV5-5 and TRBJ2-1; 7 bases align to TRBD1. The V gene's germline CDR1 is SGHKS and CDR2 YYEKEE (reference sequence). The length of the CDR3 is 15 residues. J was trimmed by 3 bases and V by 1 base; bases with no gene match: 4. This CDR3 is CASSLSDRDYNEQFF. CDR3 in DNA: TGTGCCAGCAGCTTGAGCGACAGGGACTACAATGAGCAGTTCTTC. Full variable domain (missing parts from reference TRBV5-5 and TRBJ2-1): DAGVTQSPTHLIKTRGQQVTLRCSPISGHKSVSWYQQVLGQGPQFIFQYYEKEERGRGNFPDRFSARQFPNYSSELNVNALLLGDSALYLCASSLSDRDYNEQFFGPGTRLTVL.

This clonotype was seen at least ten times. The rearrangement links TRBV20-1 to TRBJ2-1, with 8 bases lining up with TRBD2. The ends lost 3 bases at V and 7 bases at J; junction bases unmatched: 5. The CDR3 is 13 amino acids. Germline loops: CDR1 DFQATT, CDR2 SNEGSKA (reference sequence). CDR3 residues: CSASGLANNEQFF. The CDR3 DNA reads as TGCAGTGCTAGTGGACTAGCAAATAATGAGCAGTTCTTC.